Included here is one T cell receptor beta chain sequence, with context. The specificity of this receptor is unknown. An approximately 2.6 ml peripheral blood sample was drawn into PAXgene tubes per donor and stored at -80°C. Total RNA was isolated from whole blood with the PAXgene blood miRNA kit on an automated QIAcube, without T cell sorting. Peripheral blood from monozygotic twin pairs concordant or discordant for inflammatory bowel disease was subjected to deep TCRalpha and TCRbeta repertoire profiling with unique molecular barcoding. Smoking habits were recorded for all twin pairs, and each individual was classified as a current, former or never smoker. This sample is part of a study of monozygotic twins with inflammatory bowel disease (dated by TCRdb to about 2019). Regarding the research as a whole: The full study comprised 30 or so monozygotic twin pairs: nine German pairs (four IBD-concordant, five IBD-discordant) and 19 IBD-discordant Danish pairs. The search for disease-associated traits relied mainly on comparing, within discordant pairs, IBD patients with their genetically identical healthy co-twins. Each individual had, on average, about 151 000 unique TCRalpha sequences and 181 000 unique TCRbeta sequences available for analysis.

Library generation was performed with 5' RACE. For each TCR library, 3,500 to 4,000 ng of total RNA was used. For each sample, cDNA synthesis with SMARTScribe reverse transcriptase was split into eight separate reactions. During cDNA synthesis, template switching was used to introduce unique molecular identifiers that contained a 6-nucleotide sample barcode. Amplification of TCRalpha and TCRbeta cDNA involved two nested PCRs of approximately 17 and 9 cycles, and each PCR was followed by bead purification. Before amplification, the cDNA was both treated with uracil DNA-glycosylase and purified with the QIAquick PCR purification kit. The second PCR was the step at which Illumina TruSeq-compatible adapters and sample-specific barcodes were added. Library quality and concentration were checked on TapeStation and Qubit, and libraries were pooled at around 5 ng each. The pooled libraries were sequenced with 2 x 100 bp reads and custom sequencing primers on an Illumina HiSeq2500 single-index Rapid Run. The authors processed their data as follows. MiGEC version 1.2.6 was used for UMI-based consensus assembly, which corrected PCR and sequencing errors. MiXCR version 2.1.1 was used to carry out V(D)J alignment, clonotype assembly and CDR3 extraction. To normalise gene usage, clonotype sharing and MAIT/NKT TCR abundance, the top 1000, 10 000 and 20 000 clonotypes in each sample were analysed. After downsampling to 27 000 UMIs, diversity was calculated as the inverse Simpson index using the vegan R package. Paired Mann-Whitney U tests were applied to discordant twin pairs, with Benjamini-Hochberg correction for multiple testing. TCRdb reprocessed the public reads and reports one entry per CDR3 protein sequence, without DNA. The V and J calls were determined by TCRdb, not by the authors. The sample's table covers over 350,000 distinct CDR3 sequences. The ten largest clones capture just over 2.5% of the sample.

There are 16 amino acids in the CDR3, from cysteine to phenylalanine inclusive. DNA for this receptor is not on file. In the germline V gene, CDR1 corresponds to SGHRS and CDR2 to YFSETQ. Study-wide conclusions, independent of this receptor: No single strong signal or clonotype linked to IBD turned up in the results, so the idea that one exists was not supported. Compared with healthy twins, IBD patients had fewer clonotypes in common with other individuals, a difference most pronounced in patients showing signs of disease activity. Concordant and discordant twins showed no difference in repertoire similarity, possibly because of limited statistical power. Background noise and inter-individual variability may have been introduced into the repertoires by the differing immunosuppressive treatments among patients. Different T cell subtypes could not be distinguished in the analysis. Measured by the inverse Simpson index, TCRbeta repertoire diversity was lower in IBD patients than in their healthy co-twins.

The specimen was blood. The TCR was taken from a human donor with ulcerative colitis or Crohn's disease, or a healthy co-twin of an affected twin (not recorded which). Recombination joined TRBV5-1 with TRBJ2-1; absent DNA, TCRdb's TRBD2 call cannot be checked. The CDR3 region reads CASSLLPAGGGNEQFF.